Listed here are 26 T cell receptor beta chains from one sample, sequenced in a study of CD8+ T cells in alopecia areata. Treatment meaning: oral pan-JAK inhibitor, 5-10 mg twice daily. After isolation, RNA underwent reverse transcription to generate cDNA as the sequencing template. The data were produced by immunoSEQ multiplex PCR, yet TCRdb's version contains in-frame clones alone and is incomplete. The sample yields over 150,000 clones, about 60% seen once. The sequences come from CD8+ T cells sorted from blood, collected at week 24, from a patient treated with tofacitinib. The receptors come from a human donor with alopecia areata.

Here the CDR3 DNA reads TGTGCCAGCAGCAAAGTGGGGAGAGGGCGGGAGCACACCGGGGAGCTGTTTTTT. Amino acids: CASSKVGRGREHTGELFF. V is TRBV7-8 and J is TRBJ2-2; TRBD2 agrees at 7 bases. Per germline, CDR1 SGHVS and CDR2 FQNEAQ. CDR3 length equals 18 residues. Trimming cost V 5 bases and J 3 bases; bases outside gene matches: 15.

This clone was observed a few times. The V and J genes are TRBV27 and TRBJ1-2; D remains ambiguous. Germline lookup yields CDR1 MNHEY and CDR2 SMNVEV (reference sequence). V was cut by 6 bases and J by 2 bases, with 10 bases left in between. The CDR3 covers 13 residues. As DNA, the CDR3 is TGTGCCAGCAGCCCTATTAGGAACTATGGCTACACCTTC. It yields the protein CASSPIRNYGYTF.

This clone was counted only a few times. The V and J genes are TRBV10-3 and TRBJ2-3; a weak D match, TRBD2 (5 bases). The ends were cut back, 0 bases at V and 0 bases at J, with 10 bases in the middle. This CDR3 spans 16 amino acids. Germline V gives CDR1 ENHRY, CDR2 SYGVKD. The CDR3 loop reads CAISESMRTSTDTQYF. For the CDR3, the DNA is TGTGCCATCAGTGAGTCGATGCGGACTAGCACAGATACGCAGTATTTT.

This clone has just a few counts. CDR3 in DNA: TGTGCCTGGCAGGGAGATGGGGAGACCCAGTACTTC. Translation: CAWQGDGETQYF. The chain is built from TRBV30 and TRBJ2-5, with D possibly being TRBD1 or TRBD2 (5 bases each). The CDR3 is 12 residues long. V was pared by 5 bases and J by 5 bases, with 12 bases between. Per germline, CDR1 GTSNPN and CDR2 SVGIG (reference sequence). The full variable domain, with the rest looked up from reference TRBV30 and TRBJ2-5, is SQTIHQWPATLVQPVGSPLSLECTVEGTSNPNLYWYRQAAGRGLQLLFYSVGIGQISSEVPQNLSASRPQDRQFILSSKKLLLSDSGFYLCAWQGDGETQYFGPGTRLLVL.

In its sample, this clone was seen a few times. This chain connects TRBV10-3 to TRBJ2-3; 9 bases map to TRBD2. The CDR3 is made up of 14 amino acids. Trimming cost V 11 bases and J 3 bases; bases outside gene matches: 9. Per the germline V gene, CDR1 is ENHRY and CDR2 is SYGVKD. The CDR3 bases are TGTGCCGCAGCGCGCGGGGGGGCAACAGATACGCAGTATTTT. Its translation: CAAARGGATDTQYF.

The CDR3 DNA reads as TGTGCCATCAGCCTTAGCGGGGCGCCTACGCAGTATTTT. Translating it yields CAISLSGAPTQYF. This chain joins TRBV10-3 and TRBJ2-3, with 8 bases identical to TRBD2. Germline V gives CDR1 ENHRY, CDR2 SYGVKD. V lost 6 bases, J lost 8 bases, and 7 bases stayed unmatched. CDR3 length: 13 amino acids.

The chain carries TRBV4-2 and TRBJ2-7; 12 nucleotides align to TRBD2. The germline gives CDR1 LGHNA, CDR2 YNFKEQ. CDR3 length: 15 residues. The V segment lost 5 bases and the J segment 4 bases; nucleotides outside the gene matches: 6. The CDR3 sequence is CASSTRTSGVYEQYF. The CDR3 DNA sequence: TGTGCCAGCAGCACCCGGACTAGCGGGGTGTACGAGCAGTACTTC.

The V and J genes are TRBV9 and TRBJ2-3, with D unclear. The germline CDR1 and CDR2 sequences are SGDLS and YYNGEE. This CDR3 is built from 14 residues. Trimming left V 0 bases short and J 0 bases short, with 5 bases between. The chain's CDR3 is CASSVGGSTDTQYF. CDR3 nucleotides: TGTGCCAGCAGCGTAGGGGGTAGCACAGATACGCAGTATTTT.

This clone was detected only once. V usage is TRBV9 and J usage is TRBJ1-1; D is unresolved. Germline V gives CDR1 SGDLS, CDR2 YYNGEE. This CDR3 comprises 12 residues. The V end lost 5 bases, the J end lost 3 bases, and 8 bases lay between the germline ends. The CDR3 here is CASSSSDTEAFF. The CDR3, as DNA: TGTGCCAGCAGTAGTTCGGACACTGAAGCTTTCTTT.

This chain links TRBV10-3 with TRBJ2-4; D is possibly TRBD1 (5 bases). V was pared by 9 bases and J by 0 bases, with 12 bases between. The CDR3 has 14 residues. Germline V gene lookup returns CDR1 ENHRY and CDR2 SYGVKD. The CDR3 here is CAIQEGLAKNIQYF. The CDR3 DNA is TGTGCCATACAGGAAGGGTTAGCCAAAAACATTCAGTACTTC.

The rearrangement links TRBV5-6 to TRBJ2-1; no reliable D call. Per the germline V gene, CDR1 is SGHDT and CDR2 is YYEEEE. This CDR3 is built from 12 residues. The V end was cut by 2 bases, the J end by 7 bases, with 7 bases between. CDR3 sequence (DNA): TGTGCCAGCAGCTTCGGTCGGAATGAGCAGTTCTTC. Translated: CASSFGRNEQFF.

The rearrangement uses TRBV13 and TRBJ1-6, with 7 bases aligning to TRBD1. CDR3 length: 16 amino acids. In germline, CDR1 is PRHDT, CDR2 FYEKMQ (reference sequence). V trimming: 0 bases; J trimming: 5 bases; junction bases outside the gene matches: 4. The CDR3 is CASSLGLGQHNSPLHF. CDR3 DNA sequence: TGTGCCAGCAGCTTAGGCCTGGGACAGCATAATTCACCCCTCCACTTT.

Worth noting for this clone: The sample holds other DNA sequences that translate to the same CDR3. The chain combines TRBV29-1 with TRBJ1-1; 7 nucleotides agree with TRBD1. Germline CDR1 and CDR2: SQVTM and ANQGSEA. The CDR3 is 13 residues long. The ends lost 6 bases at V and 0 bases at J; junction bases unmatched: 4. The CDR3 bases are TGCAGCGTCGCAGGGGGAATGAACACTGAAGCTTTCTTT. This sequence encodes CSVAGGMNTEAFF. Based on the CDR3 plus reference TRBV29-1 and TRBJ1-1, the full variable domain is SAVISQKPSRDICQRGTSLTIQCQVDSQVTMMFWYRQQPGQSLTLIATANQGSEATYESGFVIDKFPISRPNLTFSTLTVSNMSPEDSSIYLCSVAGGMNTEAFFGQGTRLTVV.

V usage is TRBV7-9 and J usage is TRBJ2-3, with D perhaps matching TRBD2 (6 bases). The CDR3 loop spans 10 amino acids. The V gene lost 5 bases and the J gene lost 14 bases, with 11 bases spanning the gap. Germline-derived CDR1 and CDR2 are SEHNR and FQNEAQ (reference sequence). For the CDR3, the DNA is TGTGCCAGCAGCCCCCCAGCGGGGTATTTT. Its protein is CASSPPAGYF.

V is TRBV30 and J is TRBJ2-1, with 7 bases aligning to TRBD2. V shed 0 bases and J 6 bases; nucleotides not matched to a gene: 17. CDR1 GTSNPN and CDR2 SVGIG come from the germline V gene (reference sequence). The CDR3 is 18 amino acids. DNA for the CDR3: TGTGCCTGGAGTGTAGGGCCTGTGCGGGGGAATTGGTTCAATGAGCAGTTCTTC. Amino acids: CAWSVGPVRGNWFNEQFF.

V usage is TRBV20-1 and J usage is TRBJ1-6; D unclear. The CDR3 length is 10 residues. The germline gives CDR1 DFQATT, CDR2 SNEGSKA (reference sequence). The CDR3 here is CRVLNSPLHF. CDR3 sequence (DNA): TGCAGGGTTCTGAATTCACCCCTCCACTTT.

The chain's CDR3 is CASTGTGSGNTIYF. In nucleotides, the CDR3 is TGTGCCAGCACTGGGACAGGCTCTGGAAACACCATATATTTT. The chain links TRBV2 to TRBJ1-3, with TRBD1 matching 8 bases. CDR1 is SNHLY, CDR2 FYNNEI, per germline. The CDR3 is 14 amino acids. V dropped 7 bases and J dropped 0; count of bases not matched to a gene: 2.

This chain connects TRBV7-9 to TRBJ1-6, with D perhaps matching TRBD1 (6 bases). V lost 7 bases, J lost 0 bases, and 10 bases lay in between. The CDR3 totals 15 residues. Germline CDR1 is SEHNR and CDR2 is FQNEAQ (reference sequence). CDR3 protein: CASNTGSSYNSPLHF. In DNA, the CDR3 is TGTGCCAGCAATACAGGGAGCTCCTATAATTCACCCCTCCACTTT.

The chain combines TRBV7-6 with TRBJ2-1, with 9 bases fitting TRBD2. J lost 7 bases, V lost 1 base, and 5 bases had no gene match. The CDR3 is made up of 15 amino acids. Germline values: CDR1 SGHVS, CDR2 FNYEAQ. DNA of the CDR3: TGTGCCAGCAGCTTAGGCGCGGGGGGGCCTAATGAGCAGTTCTTC. This encodes CASSLGAGGPNEQFF.

The chain uses TRBV18 and TRBJ1-2; D ambiguous. Trimming pared 0 bases from V and 4 bases from J, leaving 6 bases between. Germline V lookup: CDR1 KGHSH, CDR2 LQKENI. This CDR3 comprises 13 residues. CDR3 coding DNA: TGTGCCAGCTCACCACCGGGTAGCTATGGCTACACCTTC. Its translation: CASSPPGSYGYTF. The whole variable domain, filled in from reference TRBV18 and TRBJ1-2, reads NAGVMQNPRHLVRRRGQEARLRCSPMKGHSHVYWYRQLPEEGLKFMVYLQKENIIDESGMPKERFSAEFPKEGPSILRIQQVVRGDSAAYFCASSPPGSYGYTFGSGTRLTVV.

A few counts support this clone. The chain is built from TRBV4-2 and TRBJ1-1; D not resolved. This CDR3 has 14 residues. Per germline, CDR1 LGHNA and CDR2 YNFKEQ. Deletions cut 4 bases from V and 2 bases from J, with 11 bases between. CDR3 in amino acids: CASSPGLANTEAFF. For the CDR3, the DNA is TGTGCCAGCAGCCCAGGTTTAGCTAACACTGAAGCTTTCTTT.

V gene TRBV5-6 combines with J gene TRBJ2-1; D is unresolved. The V end lost 7 bases, the J end lost 4 bases, and 6 bases lay between the germline ends. Germline-derived CDR1 and CDR2 are SGHDT and YYEEEE. The CDR3 extends over 11 amino acids. CDR3 nucleotide sequence: TGTGCCAGCGGGTCTTACAATGAGCAGTTCTTC. It encodes CASGSYNEQFF.

The chain uses TRBV6-5 and TRBJ2-5, with 8 positions matching TRBD2. The CDR3 consists of 15 residues. Germline-derived CDR1 and CDR2 are MNHEY and SVGAGI. With V trimmed by 5 bases and J by 1 base, 6 bases remained unmatched. Here the CDR3 reads CASSLGGGIQETQYF. As DNA, the CDR3 is TGTGCCAGCAGTCTCGGCGGGGGGATCCAAGAGACCCAGTACTTC.

This chain uses TRBV10-2 with TRBJ1-5, with D unclear. The germline V gene has CDR1 WSHSY and CDR2 SAAADI. The CDR3 sequence is 13 residues long. Trimming stripped 4 bases from V and 5 bases from J, with 9 bases between. DNA of the CDR3: TGCGCCAGCAGTGCTTCCAGAGATCAGCCCCAGCATTTT. This sequence encodes CASSASRDQPQHF.

This clone has just a few counts. Other nucleotide sequences in the sample specify the same CDR3. This chain uses TRBV9 with TRBJ2-6; D may be TRBD2 (5 bases). V lost 0 bases to trimming and J lost 1 base, with 5 bases between them. There are 15 residues in the CDR3. CDR1 is SGDLS, CDR2 YYNGEE, per germline. The CDR3 here is CASSVGGSGANVLTF. CDR3 DNA: TGTGCCAGCAGCGTAGGCGGGTCTGGGGCCAACGTCCTGACTTTC. The full variable domain, in which reference TRBV9 and TRBJ2-6 provide the parts outside the CDR3, is DSGVTQTPKHLITATGQRVTLRCSPRSGDLSVYWYQQSLDQGLQFLIQYYNGEERAKGNILERFSAQQFPDLHSELNLSSLELGDSALYFCASSVGGSGANVLTFGAGSRLTVL.

This clone was seen only a few times. The CDR3 reads CASSQGTGTLDEQFF. DNA of the CDR3: TGCGCCAGCAGCCAAGGGACAGGGACTTTGGATGAGCAGTTCTTC. V usage is TRBV4-1 and J usage is TRBJ2-1, with 8 positions matching TRBD1. Germline V gene lookup returns CDR1 MGHRA and CDR2 YSYEKL. The CDR3 loop spans 15 amino acids. J was trimmed by 8 bases and V by 1 base; bases with no gene match: 7.